This entry is about one TCR beta chain. In the same sample, other DNA sequences code for this CDR3. These data come from a study of blood T cell repertoires in COVID-19. The repertoire was sequenced with immunoSEQ multiplex PCR; TCRdb's copy has only in-frame clones and lacks some. This table has over 20,000 clones, approximately 84% appearing once. This CDR3 comprises 15 residues. Germline-derived CDR1 and CDR2 are SGHTA and FQGNSA. V shed 4 bases and J 2 bases; nucleotides not matched to a gene: 3. The receptor comes from a man aged 50-59 years with active COVID-19. The sequencing sample was made of peripheral blood. The V gene is TRBV7-2, the J gene TRBJ2-1, with 9 bases identical to TRBD1. DNA for the CDR3: TGTGCCAGCAGCTCCGGACAGGGGACCTACAATGAGCAGTTCTTC. This translates into CASSSGQGTYNEQFF.